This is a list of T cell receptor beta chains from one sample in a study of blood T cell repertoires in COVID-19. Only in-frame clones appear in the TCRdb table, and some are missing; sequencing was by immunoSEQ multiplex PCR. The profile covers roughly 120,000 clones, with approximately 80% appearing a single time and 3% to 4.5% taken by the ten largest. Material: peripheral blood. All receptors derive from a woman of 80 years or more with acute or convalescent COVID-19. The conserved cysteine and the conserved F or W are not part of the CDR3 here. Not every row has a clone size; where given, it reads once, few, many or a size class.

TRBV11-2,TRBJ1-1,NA,ASSQGAYMNTEAF
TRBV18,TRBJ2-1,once,ASSPGTSGEQF
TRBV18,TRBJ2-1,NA,ASSRPTSGRGYYNEQF
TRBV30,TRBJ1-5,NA,AWSVRGGPGEPQH
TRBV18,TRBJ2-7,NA,ASSPPAGGEQY
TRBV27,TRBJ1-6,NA,ASSLSPGGLNSPLH
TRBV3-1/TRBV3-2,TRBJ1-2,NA,ASSQGKQGAPNYGYT
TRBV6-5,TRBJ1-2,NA,ASSYTGVGNYGYT
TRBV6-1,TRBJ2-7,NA,ASTSRGGYEQY
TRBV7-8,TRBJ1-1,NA,ASSPQVLNTEAF
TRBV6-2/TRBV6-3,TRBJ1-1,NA,ASSSSGPRTEAF
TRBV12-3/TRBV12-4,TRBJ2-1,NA,ASSFRTSSEQF